This record covers a single TCR beta chain. What it recognizes is unknown. Cycle 7 day 1, cycle 4 day 1, and baseline were the timepoints at which blood was sampled. The data stem from a study of OX40 agonist ivuxolimab in advanced cancers. The wider study: While on treatment, patients had intravenous ivuxolimab at 0.01 to 10 mg/kg every 2 weeks.

Study observations and caveats: Clonal expansion from baseline to week 6 occurred in both CD4+ and CD8+ T cells.

CDR1 is MNHEY, CDR2 SVGAGI, per germline. The CDR3 covers 13 residues. Trimming left V 7 bases short and J 0 bases short, with 9 bases between. Sequencing was performed with immunoSEQ multiplex PCR; in TCRdb, only in-frame clones are kept and a portion is missing. The sample holds about 86,000 clones, about 89% seen once. This sequence originates from an adult with an advanced solid tumor such as melanoma, head and neck, liver or kidney cancer. The chain combines TRBV6-5 with TRBJ1-1; D is uncertain. The sample here was CD4+ or CD8+ T cells sorted from blood, taken in a trial of the OX40 agonist ivuxolimab. The CDR3 region is CASIGNMNTEAFF. In DNA form, the CDR3 reads TGTGCCAGCATCGGCAACATGAACACTGAAGCTTTCTTT.